Below are 32 T cell receptor beta chains sequenced from a single sample in a study of blood T cell repertoires in COVID-19. Sequencing was performed with immunoSEQ multiplex PCR; in TCRdb, only in-frame clones are kept and a portion is missing. Among roughly 29,000 clones listed, around 82% were seen once. The specimen was peripheral blood. The receptors come from a man older than 75 with active COVID-19.

This clone showed up just once. This chain connects TRBV10-3 to TRBJ2-3, with TRBD1 matching 7 bases. Germline-derived CDR1 and CDR2 are ENHRY and SYGVKD. J was trimmed by 5 bases and V by 4 bases; bases with no gene match: 6. This CDR3 spans 14 amino acids. The CDR3: CAISAGTEGDTQYF. Here the CDR3 DNA reads TGTGCCATCAGTGCGGGGACAGAGGGAGATACGCAGTATTTT.

This clone was observed once. The rearrangement uses TRBV5-1 and TRBJ2-3, with 9 bases identical to TRBD2. With 5 bases clipped from V and 0 bases from J, the junction kept 4 bases outside the gene matches. Germline V gives CDR1 SGHRS, CDR2 YFSETQ. The CDR3 is 15 residues long. CDR3 sequence (DNA): TGCGCCAGCAGTTCGCGGGGGGGAAGCACAGATACGCAGTATTTT. It translates to CASSSRGGSTDTQYF.

The chain links TRBV15 to TRBJ2-2; TRBD1 matches at 9 bases. Germline V gene data show CDR1 as LNHNV and CDR2 as YYDKDF (reference sequence). The length of the CDR3 is 16 residues. The ends lost 4 bases at V and 7 bases at J; junction bases unmatched: 10. The chain's CDR3 is CATSNRDRDPIGELFF. The CDR3, as DNA: TGTGCCACCAGCAACCGGGACAGGGATCCTATCGGGGAGCTGTTTTTT.

The chain links TRBV5-1 to TRBJ2-3; TRBD2 matches 7 bases. There are 17 residues in the CDR3. V gave up 3 bases and J gave up 0 bases; unmatched junction bases: 10. Germline CDR1 SGHRS, CDR2 YFSETQ. This chain's CDR3 is CASSYGASGASTDTQYF. Here the CDR3 DNA reads TGCGCCAGCAGCTATGGTGCTAGCGGAGCTAGCACAGATACGCAGTATTTT.

The CDR3 nucleotides are TGTGCCATCAGCACACTAGCGGGGGGATCCCAAGAGACCCAGTACTTC. This encodes CAISTLAGGSQETQYF. The chain recombines TRBV10-3 with TRBJ2-5; 12 bases fit TRBD2. From germline, CDR1 is ENHRY and CDR2 SYGVKD. This CDR3 has 16 amino acids. V lost 6 bases to trimming and J lost 1 base; unmatched junction nucleotides: 6.

The chain combines TRBV7-9 with TRBJ2-2; 12 bases align to TRBD1. The CDR3 length is 16 residues. With V trimmed by 5 bases and J by 3 bases, 4 bases remained unmatched. Germline lookup yields CDR1 SEHNR and CDR2 FQNEAQ (reference sequence). The chain's CDR3 is CASSRGQGAYTGELFF. In DNA form, the CDR3 reads TGTGCCAGCAGCCGGGGACAGGGGGCTTACACCGGGGAGCTGTTTTTT.

The chain recombines TRBV20-1 with TRBJ2-1, with D hard to call. The CDR3 length is 13 residues. Trimming pared 3 bases from V and 4 bases from J, leaving 10 bases between. CDR1 is DFQATT, CDR2 SNEGSKA, per germline (reference sequence). CDR3 DNA sequence: TGCAGTGCTAGTCGCAGGTATTACAATGAGCAGTTCTTC. Amino acids: CSASRRYYNEQFF.

The V and J genes are TRBV18 and TRBJ1-2, with TRBD1 matching over 7 bases. The V and J ends lost 0 bases and 0 bases, in that order; junction bases with no gene match: 4. Per germline, CDR1 KGHSH and CDR2 LQKENI. CDR3 length: 16 amino acids. CDR3 loop: CASSPPAGGPNYGYTF. For the CDR3, the DNA is TGTGCCAGCTCACCACCGGCAGGGGGTCCTAACTATGGCTACACCTTC.

The chain recombines TRBV9 with TRBJ1-3; TRBD1 might be the D (5 bases). Per germline, CDR1 SGDLS and CDR2 YYNGEE. The CDR3 covers 17 residues. Trimming cost V 0 bases and J 4 bases, with 17 bases left between them. This CDR3 is CASSVGGRGTDGNTIYF. The CDR3 DNA follows: TGTGCCAGCAGCGTAGGGGGTAGGGGCACCGACGGAAACACCATATATTTT. Full variable domain (outside the CDR3, taken from reference TRBV9 and TRBJ1-3): DSGVTQTPKHLITATGQRVTLRCSPRSGDLSVYWYQQSLDQGLQFLIQYYNGEERAKGNILERFSAQQFPDLHSELNLSSLELGDSALYFCASSVGGRGTDGNTIYFGEGSWLTVV.

This clone appeared once. The CDR3 DNA reads as TGTGCCAGCAGCCGAGCCAATAGCGGGGGAGAGACCCAGTACTTC. It specifies CASSRANSGGETQYF. V is TRBV7-9 and J is TRBJ2-5; 9 nucleotides agree with TRBD2. The CDR3 covers 15 residues. Germline V lookup: CDR1 SEHNR, CDR2 FQNEAQ (reference sequence). Trimming at V came to 5 bases and at J to 4 bases, leaving 8 bases not matched to a gene.

In this sample, this clone turned up once. This chain uses TRBV6-5 with TRBJ1-2; possible D gene TRBD1, 6 bases. CDR1 is MNHEY, CDR2 SVGAGI, per germline. V was clipped by 2 bases and J by 0 bases, with 7 bases between them. The CDR3 is made up of 14 amino acids. CDR3 coding DNA: TGTGCCAGCAGTTACGGGACAACTAACTATGGCTACACCTTC. The encoded protein is CASSYGTTNYGYTF.

This clone was recorded once. The rearrangement joins TRBV24-1 to TRBJ1-2, with D uncertain. Trimming removed 4 bases from V and 6 bases from J, with 14 bases in between. Germline assignment: CDR1 KGHDR and CDR2 SFDVKD. This CDR3 is built from 14 residues. The CDR3 DNA follows: TGTGCCACCAGTGACGCAAACGGGGAGAATGGCTACACCTTC. It yields the protein CATSDANGENGYTF.

This clone was observed once. The CDR3 nucleotides are TGTGCCACCAGTAACGGGGGGACCCAAGAGACCCAGTACTTC. Its protein product is CATSNGGTQETQYF. The chain has TRBV24-1 and TRBJ2-5; 7 nucleotides line up with TRBD2. V trimming: 6 bases; J trimming: 1 base; junction bases outside the gene matches: 4. The CDR3 has 14 amino acids. Germline loops: CDR1 KGHDR, CDR2 SFDVKD.

The CDR3 spells CASSSRGGGGELFF. In DNA, the CDR3 is TGTGCCAGCAGCTCCCGGGGGGGCGGCGGGGAGCTGTTTTTT. The chain employs TRBV7-9 and TRBJ2-2, with 8 bases aligning to TRBD2. The CDR3 contains 14 residues. CDR1 and CDR2 (germline): SEHNR, FQNEAQ (reference sequence). Trimming took 4 bases from V and 7 from J; bases not matched to a gene: 5.

The chain uses TRBV28 and TRBJ1-4, with D possibly matching TRBD1 (5 bases). CDR1 is MDHEN, CDR2 SYDVKM, per germline. Trimming pared 3 bases from V and 0 bases from J, leaving 8 bases between. The CDR3 consists of 15 residues. CDR3 sequence (DNA): TGTGCCAGCAGTTTGGGGGGAGCAACTAATGAAAAACTGTTTTTT. This sequence encodes CASSLGGATNEKLFF.

J is TRBJ2-1 and V is TRBV5-4; TRBD1 agrees at 9 bases. This CDR3 spans 16 amino acids. Germline V gene data show CDR1 as SGHNT and CDR2 as YYREEE (reference sequence). Germline trimming cut 4 bases from V and 5 bases from J; bases unmatched to any gene: 10. CDR3 region: CASSPSTWTGDNEQFF. DNA of the CDR3: TGTGCCAGCAGCCCGAGTACTTGGACAGGGGACAATGAGCAGTTCTTC.

This sequence joins TRBV6-5 and TRBJ1-6, with D possibly matching TRBD1 (6 bases). Trimming took off 6 bases at V and 5 bases at J, with 8 bases between the two ends. The CDR3 extends over 13 amino acids. Germline loops: CDR1 MNHEY, CDR2 SVGAGI. The CDR3 region has the DNA TGTGCCAGCAGGGGGACAAATAATTCACCCCTCCACTTT. Translation gives CASRGTNNSPLHF.

The chain recombines TRBV14 with TRBJ2-7, with TRBD2 as a possible D gene (5 bases). Germline V gives CDR1 SGHDN, CDR2 FVKESK. V gave up 1 base and J gave up 7 bases, with 20 bases separating them. The CDR3 has 16 amino acids. CDR3 nucleotides: TGTGCCAGCAGCCAAGCCCAAAAGGACGGGATGAGAGAGCAGTACTTC. This sequence encodes CASSQAQKDGMREQYF.

This CDR3 reads CASSRAGRHEGPLHF. The CDR3 bases are TGTGCCAGCAGCCGCGCGGGGAGACACGAGGGGCCCCTCCACTTT. This chain connects TRBV7-9 to TRBJ1-6, with D possibly matching TRBD1 (5 bases). Germline assignment: CDR1 SEHNR and CDR2 FQNEAQ (reference sequence). Trimming shortened V by 5 bases and J by 13 bases, and 21 bases separated the two germline ends. The length of the CDR3 is 15 residues.

V and J are TRBV3-1 (or the pseudogene TRBV3-2) and TRBJ1-6, with D uncertain. The V end lost 3 bases, the J end lost 4 bases, and 7 bases lay between the germline ends. In germline, CDR1 is LGHDT, CDR2 YNNKEL (reference sequence). CDR3 size: 14 residues. The DNA of the CDR3 is TGTGCCAGCAGCCAGGAACAGTATAATTCACCCCTCCACTTT. This codes for CASSQEQYNSPLHF.

V is TRBV19 and J is TRBJ2-4, with D perhaps matching TRBD1 (6 bases). The germline V gene has CDR1 LNHDA and CDR2 SQIVND (reference sequence). The CDR3 consists of 16 residues. Deletions cut 0 bases from V and 1 base from J, with 10 bases between. CDR3: CASSIDGTGAKNIQYF. CDR3 coding DNA: TGTGCCAGTAGTATAGATGGTACAGGGGCCAAAAACATTCAGTACTTC.

The CDR3 coding sequence is TGCAGTGCTAGTAGGGACATCTATGGCTACACCTTC. It translates to CSASRDIYGYTF. The chain uses TRBV20-1 and TRBJ1-2; D perhaps matches TRBD1 (6 bases). CDR3 length: 12 residues. V was clipped by 3 bases and J by 4 bases, with 9 bases between them. Germline V gene lookup returns CDR1 DFQATT and CDR2 SNEGSKA (reference sequence).

V usage is TRBV5-5 and J usage is TRBJ2-1; possible D gene TRBD1, 6 bases. CDR1 is SGHKS, CDR2 YYEKEE, per germline (reference sequence). V was shortened by 0 bases and J by 4 bases, with 14 bases between the two germline ends. The CDR3 is 16 residues long. This CDR3 is CASSLVYRASYNEQFF. CDR3 bases: TGTGCCAGCAGCTTGGTTTACAGGGCCTCATACAATGAGCAGTTCTTC.

The chain couples TRBV9 to TRBJ2-7; D might be TRBD2 (6 bases). V shed 0 bases and J shed 2 bases, with 15 bases lying between them. The CDR3 contains 16 residues. Germline CDR1 reads SGDLS; CDR2 reads YYNGEE. CDR3 DNA sequence: TGTGCCAGCAGCGTAGCCTGGGGAGGTGCCGCCTACGAGCAGTACTTC. Protein sequence: CASSVAWGGAAYEQYF.

The genes are TRBV6-7 and TRBJ2-5, with a possible D match to TRBD1 (6 bases). TRBV6-7 has ORF status, its function being uncertain. The V gene lost 2 bases and the J gene lost 5 bases, with 12 bases spanning the gap. The CDR3 spans 14 residues. CDR3 sequence (DNA): TGTGCCAGCAGTTACAGGGGCCAGGGGGAGACCCAGTACTTC. Encoded protein: CASSYRGQGETQYF.

The V and J genes are TRBV6-6 and TRBJ1-2; the match to TRBD1 covers 8 bases. Losses at the gene ends were 7 bases for V and 5 bases for J; bases not matched to a gene: 3. The CDR3 has 12 residues. The germline CDR1 and CDR2 sequences are MNHNY and SVGAGI (reference sequence). The CDR3, as DNA: TGTGCCAGCAACAGGGGGTTATATGGCTACACCTTC. It specifies CASNRGLYGYTF.

This chain joins TRBV14 and TRBJ2-5; 8 bases line up with TRBD1. Germline lookup yields CDR1 SGHDN and CDR2 FVKESK. This CDR3 contains 15 residues. J lost 4 bases, V lost 4 bases, and 8 bases had no gene match. CDR3 sequence (DNA): TGTGCCAGCAGCCCTCGGACAGGGACAAGAGAGACCCAGTACTTC. Its translation: CASSPRTGTRETQYF.

CDR3 sequence: CSARRDREQYF. The CDR3 nucleotides are TGCAGTGCTAGACGGGATCGCGAGCAGTACTTC. The rearrangement links TRBV20-1 to TRBJ2-7, with a weak D call TRBD2 (5 bases). CDR1 DFQATT and CDR2 SNEGSKA come from the germline V gene (reference sequence). V gave up 2 bases and J gave up 6 bases, with 8 bases separating them. This CDR3 contains 11 residues.

This sequence joins TRBV20-1 and TRBJ2-1; D is perhaps TRBD2 (5 bases). CDR1 DFQATT and CDR2 SNEGSKA come from the germline V gene (reference sequence). V was trimmed by 6 bases and J by 5 bases, leaving 8 bases between them. The CDR3 consists of 11 residues. Here the CDR3 DNA reads TGCAGTGCATCGGGGAACAATGAGCAGTTCTTC. Protein product: CSASGNNEQFF.

The genes are TRBV5-1 and TRBJ1-6; TRBD1 is a possible D gene (6 bases). The CDR3 totals 18 residues. Looked up from germline, CDR1 is SGHRS and CDR2 is YFSETQ. The ends were cut back, 0 bases at V and 10 bases at J, with 23 bases in the middle. The CDR3, as DNA: TGCGCCAGCAGCTTGGAACCGGTGGGAACAGGGCTAAAATCACCCCTCCACTTT. It codes for CASSLEPVGTGLKSPLHF.

The chain recombines TRBV19 with TRBJ2-2, with D possibly matching TRBD1 (6 bases). V lost 7 bases to trimming and J lost 4 bases, with 13 bases between them. The CDR3 runs 14 residues. Per the germline V gene, CDR1 is LNHDA and CDR2 is SQIVND (reference sequence). The CDR3 region is CASKTGIGTGELFF. The CDR3 DNA follows: TGTGCCAGTAAAACAGGGATAGGCACCGGGGAGCTGTTTTTT.

CDR3 loop: CATNRQGAETQYF. In DNA form, the CDR3 reads TGTGCCACCAATAGACAGGGGGCTGAGACCCAGTACTTC. The chain carries TRBV15 and TRBJ2-5; 10 bases are a match to TRBD1. There are 13 residues in the CDR3. With 7 bases clipped from V and 5 bases from J, the junction kept 4 bases outside the gene matches. Germline V gives CDR1 LNHNV, CDR2 YYDKDF (reference sequence).